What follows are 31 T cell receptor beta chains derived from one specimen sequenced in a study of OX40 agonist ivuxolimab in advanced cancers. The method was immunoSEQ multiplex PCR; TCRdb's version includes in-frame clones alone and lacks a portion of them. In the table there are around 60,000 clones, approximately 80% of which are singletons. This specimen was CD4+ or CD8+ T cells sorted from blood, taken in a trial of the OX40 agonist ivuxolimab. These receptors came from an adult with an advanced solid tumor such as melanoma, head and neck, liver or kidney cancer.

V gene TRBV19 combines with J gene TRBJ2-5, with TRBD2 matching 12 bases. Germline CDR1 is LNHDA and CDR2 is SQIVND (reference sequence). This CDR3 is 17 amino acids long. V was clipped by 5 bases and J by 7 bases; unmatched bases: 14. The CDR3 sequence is CASSPWTSGVKGGTQYF. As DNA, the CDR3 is TGTGCCAGTAGTCCTTGGACTAGCGGGGTAAAGGGGGGGACCCAGTACTTC.

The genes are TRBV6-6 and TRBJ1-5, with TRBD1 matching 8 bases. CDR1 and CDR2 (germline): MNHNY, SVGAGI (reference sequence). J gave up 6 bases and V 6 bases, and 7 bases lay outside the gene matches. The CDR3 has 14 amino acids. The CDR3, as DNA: TGTGCCAGCAGCCTAGGACAGGGCGTTCAGCCCCAGCATTTT. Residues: CASSLGQGVQPQHF.

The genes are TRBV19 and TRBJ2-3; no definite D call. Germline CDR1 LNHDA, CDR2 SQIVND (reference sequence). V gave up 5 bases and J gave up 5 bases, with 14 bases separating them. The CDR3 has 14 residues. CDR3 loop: CASSLRPPGDTQYF. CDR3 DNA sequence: TGTGCCAGTAGTCTCAGACCCCCAGGAGATACGCAGTATTTT. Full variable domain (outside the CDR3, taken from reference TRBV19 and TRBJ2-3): DGGITQSPKYLFRKEGQNVTLSCEQNLNHDAMYWYRQDPGQGLRLIYYSQIVNDFQKGDIAEGYSVSREKKESFPLTVTSAQKNPTAFYLCASSLRPPGDTQYFGPGTRLTVL.

CDR3 DNA sequence: TGTGCCAGCAGCTTGCAGGGGGAGACCCAGTACTTC. Its translation is CASSLQGETQYF. The rearrangement uses TRBV5-4 and TRBJ2-5, with D possibly matching TRBD1 (6 bases). The CDR3 is 12 amino acids. Germline CDR1 reads SGHNT; CDR2 reads YYREEE (reference sequence). The V end was cut by 1 base, the J end by 5 bases, with 6 bases between.

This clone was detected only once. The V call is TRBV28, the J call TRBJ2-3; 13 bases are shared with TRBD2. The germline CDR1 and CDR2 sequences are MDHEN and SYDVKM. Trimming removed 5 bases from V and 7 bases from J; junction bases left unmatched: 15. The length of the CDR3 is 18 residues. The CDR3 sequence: CASSGAQLAGGKGNTQYF. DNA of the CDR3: TGTGCCAGCAGTGGGGCCCAACTAGCGGGGGGGAAGGGTAATACGCAGTATTTT.

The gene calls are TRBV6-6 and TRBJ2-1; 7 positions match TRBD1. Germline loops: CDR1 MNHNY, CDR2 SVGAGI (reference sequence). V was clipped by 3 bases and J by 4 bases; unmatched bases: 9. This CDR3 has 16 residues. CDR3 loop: CASSYSPGQLYNEQFF. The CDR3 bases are TGTGCCAGCAGTTATTCTCCGGGACAGCTATACAATGAGCAGTTCTTC.

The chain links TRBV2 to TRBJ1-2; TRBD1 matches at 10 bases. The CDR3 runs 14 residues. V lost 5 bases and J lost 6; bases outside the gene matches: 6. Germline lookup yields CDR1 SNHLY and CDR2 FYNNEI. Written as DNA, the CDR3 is TGTGCCAGCAGTCAGACAGGGGGCGGTAATGGCTACACCTTC. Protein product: CASSQTGGGNGYTF.

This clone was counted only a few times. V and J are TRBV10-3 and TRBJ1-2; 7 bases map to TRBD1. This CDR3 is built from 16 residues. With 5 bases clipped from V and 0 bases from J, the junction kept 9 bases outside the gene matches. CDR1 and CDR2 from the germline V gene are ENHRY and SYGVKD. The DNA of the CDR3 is TGTGCCATCAGTACCCTCAGGGACAGCGCTAACTATGGCTACACCTTC. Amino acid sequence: CAISTLRDSANYGYTF.

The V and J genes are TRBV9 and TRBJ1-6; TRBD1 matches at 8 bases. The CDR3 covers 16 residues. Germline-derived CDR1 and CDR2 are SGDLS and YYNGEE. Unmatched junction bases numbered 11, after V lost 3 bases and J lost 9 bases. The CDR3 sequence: CASSAHRGEGASPLHF. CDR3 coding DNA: TGTGCCAGCAGCGCTCACAGGGGGGAGGGGGCTTCACCCCTCCACTTT.

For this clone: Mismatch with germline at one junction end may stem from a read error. The CDR3 loop is CAISEGSGANVLTF. CDR3 sequence (DNA): TGTGCCATCAGTGAGGGGTCTGGGGCCAACGTCCTGACTTTC. The rearrangement uses TRBV6-6 and TRBJ2-6; the D call may be TRBD1 or TRBD2 (5 bases each). Per the germline V gene, CDR1 is MNHNY and CDR2 is SVGAGI (reference sequence). This CDR3 region has 14 residues.

The CDR3 coding sequence is TGTGCCAGCCAGGGACAGCTTAGCAATCAGCCCCAGCATTTT. Translating it yields CASQGQLSNQPQHF. The rearrangement uses TRBV28 and TRBJ1-5; 7 nucleotides match TRBD1. CDR3 size: 14 residues. The germline V gene encodes CDR1 MDHEN and CDR2 SYDVKM. The junction had 4 bases not matched to a gene; V was cut back by 8 bases and J by 0 bases.

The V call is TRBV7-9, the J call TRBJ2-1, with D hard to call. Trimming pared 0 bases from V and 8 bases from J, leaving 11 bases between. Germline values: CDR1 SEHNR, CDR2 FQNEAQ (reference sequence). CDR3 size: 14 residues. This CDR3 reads CASSLALGADEQFF. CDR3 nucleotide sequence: TGTGCCAGCAGCTTAGCGCTAGGAGCTGATGAGCAGTTCTTC.

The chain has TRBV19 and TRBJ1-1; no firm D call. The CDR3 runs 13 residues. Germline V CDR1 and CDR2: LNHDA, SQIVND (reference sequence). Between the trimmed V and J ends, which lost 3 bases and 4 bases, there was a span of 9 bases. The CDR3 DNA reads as TGTGCCAGTAGTATCCGGGAGAGCACTGAAGCTTTCTTT. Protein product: CASSIRESTEAFF.

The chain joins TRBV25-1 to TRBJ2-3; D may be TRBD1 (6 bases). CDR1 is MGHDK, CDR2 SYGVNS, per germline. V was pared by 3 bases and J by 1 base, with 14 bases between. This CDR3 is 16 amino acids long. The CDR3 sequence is CASSDQQGVGTDTQYF. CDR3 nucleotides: TGTGCCAGCAGTGATCAACAGGGAGTCGGCACAGATACGCAGTATTTT.

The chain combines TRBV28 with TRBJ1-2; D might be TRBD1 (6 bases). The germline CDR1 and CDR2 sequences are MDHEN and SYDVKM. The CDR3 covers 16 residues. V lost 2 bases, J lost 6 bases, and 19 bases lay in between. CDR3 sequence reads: CASSLKSRGQSHGYTF. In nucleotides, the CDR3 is TGTGCCAGCAGTTTAAAAAGCAGGGGCCAGTCCCATGGCTACACCTTC.

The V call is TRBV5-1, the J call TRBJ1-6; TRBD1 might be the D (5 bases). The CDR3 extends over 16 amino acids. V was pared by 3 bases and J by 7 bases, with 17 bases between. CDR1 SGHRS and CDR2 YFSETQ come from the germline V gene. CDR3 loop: CASSSVGGTPNSPLHF. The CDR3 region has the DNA TGCGCCAGCAGCTCCGTCGGCGGGACCCCCAATTCACCCCTCCACTTT.

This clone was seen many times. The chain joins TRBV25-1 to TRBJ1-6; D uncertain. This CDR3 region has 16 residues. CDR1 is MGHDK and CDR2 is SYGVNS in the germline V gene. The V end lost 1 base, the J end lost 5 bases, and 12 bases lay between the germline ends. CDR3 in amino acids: CASSEFKGRNNSPLHF. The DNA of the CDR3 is TGTGCCAGCAGTGAATTTAAGGGAAGAAATAATTCACCCCTCCACTTT.

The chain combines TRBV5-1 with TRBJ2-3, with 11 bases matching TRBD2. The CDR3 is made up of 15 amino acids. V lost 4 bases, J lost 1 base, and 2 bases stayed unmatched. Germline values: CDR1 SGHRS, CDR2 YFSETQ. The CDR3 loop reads CASSKLAGGTDTQYF. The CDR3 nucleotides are TGCGCCAGCAGCAAACTAGCGGGGGGCACAGATACGCAGTATTTT.

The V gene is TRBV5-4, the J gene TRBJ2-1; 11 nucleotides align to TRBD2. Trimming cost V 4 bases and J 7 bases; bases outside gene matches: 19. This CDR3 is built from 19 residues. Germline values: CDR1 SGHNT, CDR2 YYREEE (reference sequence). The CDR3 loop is CASSTWAATLAGGRNEQFF. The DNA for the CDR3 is TGTGCCAGCAGCACGTGGGCCGCCACGCTAGCGGGGGGCAGGAATGAGCAGTTCTTC.

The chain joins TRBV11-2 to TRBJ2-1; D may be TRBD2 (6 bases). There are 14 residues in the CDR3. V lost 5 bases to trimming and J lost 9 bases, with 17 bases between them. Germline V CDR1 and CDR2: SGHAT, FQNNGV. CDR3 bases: TGTGCCAGCAGCCAGATACCTAGCGTAGGTGAGCAGTTCTTC. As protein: CASSQIPSVGEQFF.

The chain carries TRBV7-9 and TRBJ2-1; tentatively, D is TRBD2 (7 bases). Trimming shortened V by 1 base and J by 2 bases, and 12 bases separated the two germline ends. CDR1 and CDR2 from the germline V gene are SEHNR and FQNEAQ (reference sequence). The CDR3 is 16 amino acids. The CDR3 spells CASSLVRGPAYNEQFF. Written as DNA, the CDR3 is TGTGCCAGCAGCTTAGTGCGGGGGCCCGCCTACAATGAGCAGTTCTTC.

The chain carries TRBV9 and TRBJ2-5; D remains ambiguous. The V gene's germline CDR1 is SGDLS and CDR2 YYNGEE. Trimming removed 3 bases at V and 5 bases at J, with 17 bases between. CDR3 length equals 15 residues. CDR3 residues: CASSAADSLVETQYF. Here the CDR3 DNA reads TGTGCCAGCAGCGCCGCCGATTCCCTGGTGGAGACCCAGTACTTC.

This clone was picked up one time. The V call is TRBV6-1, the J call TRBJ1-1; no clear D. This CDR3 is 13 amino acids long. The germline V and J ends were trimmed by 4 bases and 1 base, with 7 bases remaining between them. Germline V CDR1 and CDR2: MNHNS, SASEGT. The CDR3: CASSGSQNTEAFF. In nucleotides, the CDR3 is TGTGCCAGCAGTGGGTCACAGAACACTGAAGCTTTCTTT.

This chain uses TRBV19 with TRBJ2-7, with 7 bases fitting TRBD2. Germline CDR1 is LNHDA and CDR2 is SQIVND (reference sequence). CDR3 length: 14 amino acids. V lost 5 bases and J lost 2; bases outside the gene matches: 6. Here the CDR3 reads CASSGGEDPYEQYF. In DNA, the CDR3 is TGTGCCAGTAGTGGGGGGGAGGACCCCTACGAGCAGTACTTC. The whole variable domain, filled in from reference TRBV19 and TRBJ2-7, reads DGGITQSPKYLFRKEGQNVTLSCEQNLNHDAMYWYRQDPGQGLRLIYYSQIVNDFQKGDIAEGYSVSREKKESFPLTVTSAQKNPTAFYLCASSGGEDPYEQYFGPGTRLTVT.

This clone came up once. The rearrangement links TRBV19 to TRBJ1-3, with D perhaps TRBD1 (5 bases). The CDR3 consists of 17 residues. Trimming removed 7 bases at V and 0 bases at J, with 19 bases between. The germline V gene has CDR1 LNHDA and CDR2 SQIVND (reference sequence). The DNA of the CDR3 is TGTGCCAGTACCACCGCCTTTCGGACATACTCTGGAAACACCATATATTTT. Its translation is CASTTAFRTYSGNTIYF.

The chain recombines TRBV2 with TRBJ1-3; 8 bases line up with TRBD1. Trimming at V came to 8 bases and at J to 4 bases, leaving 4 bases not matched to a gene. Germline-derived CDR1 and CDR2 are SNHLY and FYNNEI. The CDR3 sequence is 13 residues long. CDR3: CASQTGVGNTIYF. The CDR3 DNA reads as TGTGCCAGCCAGACAGGGGTCGGAAACACCATATATTTT.

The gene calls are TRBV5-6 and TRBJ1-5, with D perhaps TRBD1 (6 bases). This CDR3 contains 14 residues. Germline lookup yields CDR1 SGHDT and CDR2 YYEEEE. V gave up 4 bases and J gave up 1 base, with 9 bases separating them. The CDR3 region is CASSGGPSNQPQHF. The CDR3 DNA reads TGTGCCAGCAGCGGGGGGCCGAGCAATCAGCCCCAGCATTTT.

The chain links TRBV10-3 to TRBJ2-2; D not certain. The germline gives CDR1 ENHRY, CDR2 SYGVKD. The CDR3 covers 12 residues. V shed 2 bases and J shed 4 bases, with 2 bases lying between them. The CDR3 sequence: CAISEGTGELFF. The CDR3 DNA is TGTGCCATCAGTGAGGGCACCGGGGAGCTGTTTTTT.

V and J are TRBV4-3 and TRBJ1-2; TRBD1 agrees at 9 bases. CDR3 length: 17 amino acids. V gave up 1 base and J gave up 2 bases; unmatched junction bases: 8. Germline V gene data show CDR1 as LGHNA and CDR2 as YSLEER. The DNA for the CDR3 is TGCGCCAGCAGCCAAGCGGGACAGGGTTCCCTCAACTATGGCTACACCTTC. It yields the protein CASSQAGQGSLNYGYTF.

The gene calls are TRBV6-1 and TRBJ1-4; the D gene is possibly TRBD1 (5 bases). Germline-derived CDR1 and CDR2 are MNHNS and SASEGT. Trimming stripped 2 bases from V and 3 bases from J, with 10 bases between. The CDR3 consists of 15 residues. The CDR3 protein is CASSELGGANEKLFF. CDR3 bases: TGTGCCAGCAGTGAATTGGGGGGAGCTAATGAAAAACTGTTTTTT.

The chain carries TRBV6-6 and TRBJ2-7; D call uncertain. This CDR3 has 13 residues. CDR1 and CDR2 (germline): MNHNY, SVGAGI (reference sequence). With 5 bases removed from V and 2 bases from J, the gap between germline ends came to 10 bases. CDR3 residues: CASSPPKAYEQYF. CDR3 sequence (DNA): TGTGCCAGCAGTCCCCCGAAGGCCTACGAGCAGTACTTC.